This T cell receptor (beta chain) originates from a study of blood T cell repertoires in COVID-19. TCRdb's copy holds only in-frame clones and misses some; the assay was immunoSEQ multiplex PCR. The sample lists about 180,000 clones, around 85% seen once, with about 3.3% in the top ten. This CDR3 contains 14 residues. Germline V gene lookup returns CDR1 LNHDA and CDR2 SQIVND (reference sequence). V was pared by 8 bases and J by 0 bases, with 10 bases between. Sequenced material: peripheral blood. This sequence joins TRBV19 and TRBJ2-2; weak D call: TRBD1 (6 bases). The receptor was derived from a man aged 60 to 75 with acute or convalescent COVID-19. Here the CDR3 DNA reads TGTGCCAGTCGGACAGATGCGAACACCGGGGAGCTGTTTTTT. This gives the protein CASRTDANTGELFF. Variable domain in full (rest from reference TRBV19 and TRBJ2-2): DGGITQSPKYLFRKEGQNVTLSCEQNLNHDAMYWYRQDPGQGLRLIYYSQIVNDFQKGDIAEGYSVSREKKESFPLTVTSAQKNPTAFYLCASRTDANTGELFFGEGSRLTVL.